This T cell receptor beta chain was found in a study of post-analysis software for immune sequencing data. Presence of unique molecular identifiers characterized the TCR beta cDNA libraries. Each CDR3 protein is one row after TCRdb ran MiXCR on the PCR reads. The repertoire consists of more than 350,000 distinct CDR3 sequences, with 39% occurring once and the leading ten covering roughly 8.2%. Details on this clonotype: Its target is not known.

Overall study findings and caveats: There was significantly lower normalized Chao1 diversity in multiple sclerosis patients than in controls. Included in a set of five TRBV segments more frequent in patients than controls were TRBV5-6, TRBV5-1 and TRBV20-1. F-measure co-clustering was strong for batch-matched samples.

The CDR3 is 15 amino acids. V was shortened by 0 bases and J by 0 bases, with 7 bases between the two germline ends. The germline gives CDR1 LGHDT, CDR2 YNNKEL (reference sequence). The clonotype originates from a girl aged 2 to 9 with multiple sclerosis. The sequenced sample consisted of blood. The V and J genes are TRBV3-1 and TRBJ2-3; D is ambiguous. CDR3 in amino acids: CASSQDVGSTDTQYF. CDR3 bases: TGTGCCAGCAGCCAAGATGTCGGTAGCACAGATACGCAGTATTTT.